These 26 T cell receptor beta chains share one sample of origin, sequenced in a study of chemoradiotherapy in HPV16-positive cancers. Only in-frame clones appear in the TCRdb table, and some are missing; sequencing was by immunoSEQ multiplex PCR. Among 12,000 or so clones listed, 78% were seen once. Sampling was performed from a patient who underwent chemoradiotherapy. These receptors all come from a human donor with HPV-associated anogenital cancer.

CDR3 nucleotides: TGTGCCAGCAGCTTGGAGCCGCTCATGAACACTGAAGCTTTCTTT. Protein sequence: CASSLEPLMNTEAFF. This chain links TRBV7-6 with TRBJ1-1; no clear D gene. Germline V gene data show CDR1 as SGHVS and CDR2 as FNYEAQ. This CDR3 spans 15 amino acids. Deletions cut 3 bases from V and 0 bases from J, with 11 bases between.

The V and J genes are TRBV7-9 and TRBJ2-3; no firm D call. Germline CDR1 reads SEHNR; CDR2 reads FQNEAQ (reference sequence). The CDR3 consists of 13 residues. Trimming took off 1 base at V and 3 bases at J, with 5 bases between the two ends. The CDR3 DNA reads as TGTGCCAGCAGCTTAGGGGGTACAGATACGCAGTATTTT. Protein: CASSLGGTDTQYF.

There are a few counts of this clone. This chain connects TRBV28 to TRBJ1-2; the D gene is possibly TRBD1 (6 bases). This CDR3 is built from 16 residues. V was clipped by 5 bases and J by 2 bases, with 18 bases between them. Germline V gives CDR1 MDHEN, CDR2 SYDVKM. CDR3 residues: CASSPMSVQGNYGYTF. CDR3 coding DNA: TGTGCCAGCAGTCCAATGTCCGTTCAGGGGAACTATGGCTACACCTTC.

This rearrangement joins TRBV7-3 to TRBJ1-1, with unresolved D. The CDR3 sequence is 15 residues long. The V end lost 0 bases, the J end lost 0 bases, and 8 bases lay between the germline ends. Germline loops: CDR1 SGHTA, CDR2 FQGTGA. As DNA, the CDR3 is TGTGCCAGCAGCTTAACCGGGAAAATGAACACTGAAGCTTTCTTT. Its translation is CASSLTGKMNTEAFF.

The chain employs TRBV5-1 and TRBJ1-5; a weak D match, TRBD1 (6 bases). The germline CDR1 and CDR2 sequences are SGHRS and YFSETQ. This CDR3 has 15 residues. Trimming removed 2 bases from V and 4 bases from J, with 13 bases in between. The CDR3 is CASSFAGAVNQPQHF. The CDR3 coding sequence is TGCGCCAGCAGCTTCGCGGGGGCGGTGAATCAGCCCCAGCATTTT.

J is TRBJ1-2 and V is TRBV9; unclear D gene. The CDR3 consists of 20 residues. With 0 bases removed from V and 3 bases from J, the gap between germline ends came to 27 bases. Germline V gene data show CDR1 as SGDLS and CDR2 as YYNGEE. CDR3 in amino acids: CASSVALPRAAIQTYYGYTF. In DNA form, the CDR3 reads TGTGCCAGCAGCGTAGCTCTCCCTCGGGCAGCAATACAAACCTACTATGGCTACACCTTC.

CDR3 sequence: CASSPGPNSGNTIYF. CDR3 in DNA: TGTGCCAGCAGCCCAGGGCCCAACTCTGGAAACACCATATATTTT. V and J are TRBV7-6 and TRBJ1-3; perhaps TRBD1 as D (5 bases). V was cut by 5 bases and J by 0 bases, with 11 bases left in between. The germline V gene has CDR1 SGHVS and CDR2 FNYEAQ. The CDR3 runs to 15 residues.

DNA of the CDR3: TGCGCCAGCAGCTTAGGAGTTGGGGATGAGCAGTTCTTC. This gives the protein CASSLGVGDEQFF. The rearrangement links TRBV5-1 to TRBJ2-1; D is unresolved. Trimming took 2 bases from V and 8 from J, leaving 11 bases between them. The CDR3 totals 13 residues. Germline V gives CDR1 SGHRS, CDR2 YFSETQ.

V gene TRBV4-3 combines with J gene TRBJ2-5; D unresolved. Germline CDR1 LGHNA, CDR2 YSLEER. The CDR3 extends over 12 amino acids. V lost 0 bases and J lost 5, with 4 bases in between. The CDR3, as DNA: TGCGCCAGCAGCCAAGATCGGGAGACCCAGTACTTC. Encoded protein: CASSQDRETQYF.

J is TRBJ2-6 and V is TRBV30; D remains ambiguous. This CDR3 has 13 residues. Germline V gene data show CDR1 as GTSNPN and CDR2 as SVGIG (reference sequence). Trimming cost V 4 bases and J 5 bases, with 9 bases left between them. The CDR3 spells CAWTIKRANVLTF. The CDR3, as DNA: TGTGCCTGGACGATAAAGAGGGCCAACGTCCTGACTTTC.

The chain uses TRBV4-3 and TRBJ2-3; no definite D call. The germline V gene encodes CDR1 LGHNA and CDR2 YSLEER. This CDR3 is built from 15 residues. The V end lost 1 base, the J end lost 0 bases, and 8 bases lay between the germline ends. The DNA for the CDR3 is TGCGCCAGCAGCCAAGGCTTCACTAGCACAGATACGCAGTATTTT. This codes for CASSQGFTSTDTQYF.

The chain employs TRBV7-8 and TRBJ2-3; D is undetermined. V shed 3 bases and J shed 1 base, with 17 bases lying between them. Germline V gene data show CDR1 as SGHVS and CDR2 as FQNEAQ. This CDR3 comprises 17 residues. The CDR3 DNA reads as TGTGCCAGCAGCTTTCCCCTTCTGAGAACGGGCACAGATACGCAGTATTTT. The encoded protein is CASSFPLLRTGTDTQYF.

The rearrangement uses TRBV11-2 and TRBJ1-5, with 10 bases matching TRBD1. This CDR3 comprises 14 residues. Unmatched junction bases numbered 2, after V lost 4 bases and J lost 5 bases. From germline, CDR1 is SGHAT and CDR2 FQNNGV. CDR3 in amino acids: CASSWDRGDQPQHF. The CDR3 DNA is TGTGCCAGCAGCTGGGACAGGGGAGATCAGCCCCAGCATTTT.

The V call is TRBV6-5, the J call TRBJ1-4; D is possibly TRBD1 (5 bases). Germline CDR1 reads MNHEY; CDR2 reads SVGAGI. The V gene lost 2 bases and the J gene lost 0 bases, with 7 bases spanning the gap. CDR3 size: 15 residues. CDR3 in amino acids: CASSYGGATNEKLFF. The DNA of the CDR3 is TGTGCCAGCAGTTACGGAGGGGCAACTAATGAAAAACTGTTTTTT.

V and J are TRBV25-1 and TRBJ1-2, with no clear D. Germline lookup yields CDR1 MGHDK and CDR2 SYGVNS. The V and J ends lost 3 bases and 8 bases respectively, with 13 bases between them. This CDR3 has 13 amino acids. In nucleotides, the CDR3 is TGTGCCAGCAGTGATCCGATTACAGTGGGCTACACCTTC. Translation gives CASSDPITVGYTF.

J is TRBJ1-1 and V is TRBV4-1; 11 bases line up with TRBD1. V dropped 3 bases and J dropped 4; count of bases not matched to a gene: 1. Looked up from germline, CDR1 is MGHRA and CDR2 is YSYEKL. The CDR3 spans 14 residues. The CDR3 DNA reads TGCGCCAGCAGCCAGGGACAGGGGGTCACTGAAGCTTTCTTT. Residues: CASSQGQGVTEAFF.

The chain joins TRBV6-5 to TRBJ2-1; D is possibly TRBD1 or TRBD2 (5 bases each). Between the trimmed V and J ends, which lost 6 bases and 3 bases, there was a span of 15 bases. Germline V CDR1 and CDR2: MNHEY, SVGAGI. The CDR3 is 15 amino acids. CDR3 DNA: TGTGCCAGCAGGGACTCCGGACAAGGCTACAATGAGCAGTTCTTC. As protein: CASRDSGQGYNEQFF.

Note on this clone: Other DNA sequences in the sample encode the same CDR3. The chain links TRBV30 to TRBJ2-5; 10 bases are shared with TRBD2. V was pared by 3 bases and J by 4 bases, with 14 bases of the junction left unmatched. Germline CDR1 GTSNPN, CDR2 SVGIG (reference sequence). CDR3 length: 17 residues. This CDR3 reads CAWSRPNRASGGETQYF. The CDR3 DNA reads TGTGCCTGGAGCAGACCCAACAGGGCTAGCGGGGGAGAGACCCAGTACTTC.

This clone was seen a few times. The chain uses TRBV6-5 and TRBJ1-2, with D maybe TRBD1 (5 bases). This CDR3 is built from 15 residues. The germline V gene has CDR1 MNHEY and CDR2 SVGAGI. V was clipped by 0 bases and J by 7 bases, with 15 bases between them. The DNA of the CDR3 is TGTGCCAGCAGTTACTCACAGGCCCCCAAATTTGGCTACACCTTC. Translation gives CASSYSQAPKFGYTF.

This clone was seen only a few times. The chain uses TRBV7-2 and TRBJ1-5; D not certain. Germline assignment: CDR1 SGHTA and CDR2 FQGNSA. V shed 2 bases and J shed 5 bases, with 7 bases lying between them. This CDR3 has 13 residues. The CDR3 protein is CASSLISHQPQHF. The CDR3 coding sequence is TGTGCCAGCAGCTTAATCAGCCATCAGCCCCAGCATTTT.

The chain recombines TRBV5-6 with TRBJ2-3; 8 nucleotides agree with TRBD1. Germline V CDR1 and CDR2: SGHDT, YYEEEE. Trimming at V came to 1 base and at J to 1 base, leaving 11 bases not matched to a gene. The length of the CDR3 is 18 residues. CDR3 amino acids: CASSLLGNPTGGTDTQYF. The DNA for the CDR3 is TGTGCCAGCAGCTTGCTTGGGAACCCGACAGGGGGCACAGATACGCAGTATTTT.

This clone showed up just a few times. J is TRBJ1-1 and V is TRBV4-2; no reliable D call. The CDR3 runs to 12 residues. The V gene's germline CDR1 is LGHNA and CDR2 YNFKEQ. V gave up 0 bases and J gave up 7 bases, with 6 bases separating them. Written as DNA, the CDR3 is TGTGCCAGCAGCCAAGAGGATATTGAAGCTTTCTTT. Protein sequence: CASSQEDIEAFF.

This chain connects TRBV11-3 to TRBJ2-2, with 8 bases matching TRBD2. Looked up from germline, CDR1 is SGHNT and CDR2 is YENEEA. With 5 bases clipped from V and 3 bases from J, the junction kept 8 bases outside the gene matches. The CDR3 contains 16 residues. CDR3 in amino acids: CASSPFGSGDTGELFF. DNA for the CDR3: TGTGCCAGCAGCCCCTTCGGTAGCGGGGACACCGGGGAGCTGTTTTTT.

The rearrangement links TRBV12-5 to TRBJ2-3, with 12 bases lining up with TRBD2. The CDR3 runs to 16 residues. V was clipped by 5 bases and J by 0 bases; unmatched bases: 3. The germline V gene has CDR1 LGHNT and CDR2 FRNRAP. The CDR3 bases are TGTGCTAGTGGTCTAGGACTAGCGGGGAGCACAGATACGCAGTATTTT. Its translation is CASGLGLAGSTDTQYF.

The chain uses TRBV7-3 and TRBJ2-1; D is perhaps TRBD1 or TRBD2 (6 bases each). The CDR3 is 15 residues long. V lost 1 base and J lost 7, with 14 bases in between. In germline, CDR1 is SGHTA, CDR2 FQGTGA. As DNA, the CDR3 is TGTGCCAGCAGCTTAAATCCGGGGGCCTTTAATGAGCAGTTCTTC. Translated: CASSLNPGAFNEQFF.

The rearrangement uses TRBV5-1 and TRBJ2-5, with TRBD1 matching over 7 bases. The trim removed 2 bases at V and 3 bases at J, leaving 7 bases unmatched. The length of the CDR3 is 15 residues. Germline values: CDR1 SGHRS, CDR2 YFSETQ. CDR3 sequence: CASSFLTGTEETQYF. The CDR3 DNA reads TGCGCCAGCAGCTTCTTGACAGGGACCGAAGAGACCCAGTACTTC.